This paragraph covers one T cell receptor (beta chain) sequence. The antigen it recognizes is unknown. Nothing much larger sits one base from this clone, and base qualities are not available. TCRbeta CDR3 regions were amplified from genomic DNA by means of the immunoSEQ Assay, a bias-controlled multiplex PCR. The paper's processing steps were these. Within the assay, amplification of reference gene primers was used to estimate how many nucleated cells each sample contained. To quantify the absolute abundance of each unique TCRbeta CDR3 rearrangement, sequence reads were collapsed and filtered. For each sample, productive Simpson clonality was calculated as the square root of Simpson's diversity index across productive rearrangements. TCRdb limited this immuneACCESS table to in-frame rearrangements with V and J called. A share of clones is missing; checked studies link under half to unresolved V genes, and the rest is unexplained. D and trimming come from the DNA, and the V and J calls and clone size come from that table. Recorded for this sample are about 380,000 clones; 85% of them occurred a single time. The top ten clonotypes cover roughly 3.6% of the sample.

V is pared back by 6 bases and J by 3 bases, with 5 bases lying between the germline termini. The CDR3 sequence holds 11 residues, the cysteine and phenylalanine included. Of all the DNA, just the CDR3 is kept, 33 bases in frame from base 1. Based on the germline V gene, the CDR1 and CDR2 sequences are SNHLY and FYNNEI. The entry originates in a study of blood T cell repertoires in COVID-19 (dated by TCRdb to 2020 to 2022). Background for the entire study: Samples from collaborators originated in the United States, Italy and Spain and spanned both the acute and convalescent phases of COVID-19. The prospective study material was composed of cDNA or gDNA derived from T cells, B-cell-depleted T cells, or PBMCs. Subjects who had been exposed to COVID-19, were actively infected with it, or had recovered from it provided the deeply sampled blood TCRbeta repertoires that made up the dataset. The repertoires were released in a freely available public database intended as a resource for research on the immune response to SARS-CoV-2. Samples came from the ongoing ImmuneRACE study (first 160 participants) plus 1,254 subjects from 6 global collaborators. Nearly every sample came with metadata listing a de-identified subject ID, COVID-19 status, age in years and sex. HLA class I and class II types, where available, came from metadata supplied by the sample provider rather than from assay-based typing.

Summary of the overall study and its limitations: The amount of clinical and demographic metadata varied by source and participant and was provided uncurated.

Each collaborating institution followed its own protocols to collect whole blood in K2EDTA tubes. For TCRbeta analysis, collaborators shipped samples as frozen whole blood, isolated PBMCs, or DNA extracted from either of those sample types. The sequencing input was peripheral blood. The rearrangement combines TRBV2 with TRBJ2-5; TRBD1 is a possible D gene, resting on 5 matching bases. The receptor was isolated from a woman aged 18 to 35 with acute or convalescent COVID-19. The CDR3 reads CASSREETQYF. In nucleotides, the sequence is TGTGCCAGCAGCAGGGAAGAGACCCAGTACTTC.